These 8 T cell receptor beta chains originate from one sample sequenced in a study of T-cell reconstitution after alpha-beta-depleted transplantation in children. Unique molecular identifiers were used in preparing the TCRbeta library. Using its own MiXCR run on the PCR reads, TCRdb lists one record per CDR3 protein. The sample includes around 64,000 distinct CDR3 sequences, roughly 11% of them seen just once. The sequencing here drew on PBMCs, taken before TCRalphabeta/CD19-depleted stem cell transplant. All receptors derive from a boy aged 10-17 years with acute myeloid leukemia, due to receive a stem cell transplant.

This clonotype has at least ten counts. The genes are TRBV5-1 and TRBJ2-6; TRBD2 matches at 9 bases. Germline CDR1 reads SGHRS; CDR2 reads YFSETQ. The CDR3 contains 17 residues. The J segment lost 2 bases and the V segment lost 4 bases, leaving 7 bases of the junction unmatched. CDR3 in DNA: TGCGCCAGCAGCGTCCGGCCTAGCGGGACTGGGGCCAACGTCCTGACTTTC. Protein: CASSVRPSGTGANVLTF.

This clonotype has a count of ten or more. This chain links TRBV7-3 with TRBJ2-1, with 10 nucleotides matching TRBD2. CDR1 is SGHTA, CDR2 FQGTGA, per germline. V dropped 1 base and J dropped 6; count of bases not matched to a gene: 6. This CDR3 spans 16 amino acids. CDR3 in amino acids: CASSLSLAGDSNEQFF. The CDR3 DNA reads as TGTGCCAGCAGCTTAAGTCTAGCGGGAGACTCCAATGAGCAGTTCTTC.

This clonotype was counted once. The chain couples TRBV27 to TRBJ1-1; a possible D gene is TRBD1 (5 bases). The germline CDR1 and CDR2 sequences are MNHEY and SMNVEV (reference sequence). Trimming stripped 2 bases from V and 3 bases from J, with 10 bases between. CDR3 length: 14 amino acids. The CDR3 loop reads CASSLSQGYTEAFF. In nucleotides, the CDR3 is TGTGCCAGCAGTTTAAGCCAGGGCTACACTGAAGCTTTCTTT.

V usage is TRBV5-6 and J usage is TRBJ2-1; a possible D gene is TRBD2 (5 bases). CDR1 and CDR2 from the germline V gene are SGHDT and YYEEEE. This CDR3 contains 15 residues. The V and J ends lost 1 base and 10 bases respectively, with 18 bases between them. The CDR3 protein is CASSLPGSPAWEQFF. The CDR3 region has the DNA TGTGCCAGCAGCTTGCCGGGGAGCCCGGCCTGGGAGCAGTTCTTC.

The CDR3 spells CASSLLGAAGGSPLHF. In nucleotides, the CDR3 is TGTGCCAGCAGCTTACTGGGCGCCGCGGGGGGCTCACCCCTCCACTTT. The rearrangement uses TRBV11-2 and TRBJ1-6, with a possible D match to TRBD1 (6 bases). V lost 2 bases, J lost 10 bases, and 18 bases lay in between. The germline gives CDR1 SGHAT, CDR2 FQNNGV. The CDR3 extends over 16 amino acids.

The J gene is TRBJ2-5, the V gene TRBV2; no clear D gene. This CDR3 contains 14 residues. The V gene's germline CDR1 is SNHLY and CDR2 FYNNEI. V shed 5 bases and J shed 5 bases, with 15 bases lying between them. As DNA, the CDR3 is TGTGCCAGCAGTCCTTCTTCGGTAGAGGAGACCCAGTACTTC. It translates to CASSPSSVEETQYF.

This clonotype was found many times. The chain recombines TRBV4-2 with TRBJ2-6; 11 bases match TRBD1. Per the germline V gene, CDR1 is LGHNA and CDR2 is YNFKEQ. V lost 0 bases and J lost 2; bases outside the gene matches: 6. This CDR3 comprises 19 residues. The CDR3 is CASSQDARTGGAGANVLTF. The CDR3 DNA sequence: TGTGCCAGCAGCCAAGATGCAAGGACAGGGGGCGCTGGGGCCAACGTCCTGACTTTC.

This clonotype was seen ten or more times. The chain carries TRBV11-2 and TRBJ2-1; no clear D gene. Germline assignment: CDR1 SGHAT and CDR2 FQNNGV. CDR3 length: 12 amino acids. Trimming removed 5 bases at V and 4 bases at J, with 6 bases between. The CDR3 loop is CASSPIYNEQFF. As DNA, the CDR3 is TGTGCCAGCAGCCCTATTTACAATGAGCAGTTCTTC. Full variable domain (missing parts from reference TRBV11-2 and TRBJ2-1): EAGVAQSPRYKIIEKRQSVAFWCNPISGHATLYWYQQILGQGPKLLIQFQNNGVVDDSQLPKDRFSAERLKGVDSTLKIQPAKLEDSAVYLCASSPIYNEQFFGPGTRLTVL.